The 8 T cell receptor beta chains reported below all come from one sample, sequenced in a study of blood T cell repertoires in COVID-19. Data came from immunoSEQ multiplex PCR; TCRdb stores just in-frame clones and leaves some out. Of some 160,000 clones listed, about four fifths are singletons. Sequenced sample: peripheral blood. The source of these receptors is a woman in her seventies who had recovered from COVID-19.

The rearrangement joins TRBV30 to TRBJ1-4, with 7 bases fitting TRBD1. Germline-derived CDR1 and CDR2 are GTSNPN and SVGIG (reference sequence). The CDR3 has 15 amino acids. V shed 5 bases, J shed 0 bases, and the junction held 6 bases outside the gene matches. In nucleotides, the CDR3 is TGTGCCTGGTCCCCGGGACAGCCAACTAATGAAAAACTGTTTTTT. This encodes CAWSPGQPTNEKLFF.

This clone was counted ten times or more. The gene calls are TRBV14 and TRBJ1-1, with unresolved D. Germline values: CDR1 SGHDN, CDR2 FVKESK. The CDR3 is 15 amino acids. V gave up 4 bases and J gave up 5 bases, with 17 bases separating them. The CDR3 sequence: CASSRPRIGRTEAFF. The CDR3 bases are TGTGCCAGCAGCCGCCCTCGGATAGGGAGGACTGAAGCTTTCTTT.

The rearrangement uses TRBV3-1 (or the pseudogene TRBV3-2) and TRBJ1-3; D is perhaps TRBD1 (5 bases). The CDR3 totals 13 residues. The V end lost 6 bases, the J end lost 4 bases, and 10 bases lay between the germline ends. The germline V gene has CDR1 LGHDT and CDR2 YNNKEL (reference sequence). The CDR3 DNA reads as TGTGCCAGCAGAAAGGGGTCAGGAAACACCATATATTTT. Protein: CASRKGSGNTIYF.

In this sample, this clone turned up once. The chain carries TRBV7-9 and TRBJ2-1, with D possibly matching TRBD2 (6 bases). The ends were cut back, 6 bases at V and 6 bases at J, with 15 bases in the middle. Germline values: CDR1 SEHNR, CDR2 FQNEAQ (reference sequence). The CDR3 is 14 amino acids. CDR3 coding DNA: TGTGCCAGCAGGCTTATCGGGGGACTCAATGAGCAGTTCTTC. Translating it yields CASRLIGGLNEQFF.

CDR3 region: CASSPDRGLFGGELFF. The CDR3 nucleotides are TGTGCCAGCAGCCCGGACAGGGGGCTGTTTGGCGGGGAGCTGTTTTTT. V usage is TRBV2 and J usage is TRBJ2-2; 11 bases fit TRBD1. The length of the CDR3 is 16 residues. V lost 6 bases to trimming and J lost 7 bases; unmatched junction nucleotides: 10. Germline V gene data show CDR1 as SNHLY and CDR2 as FYNNEI.

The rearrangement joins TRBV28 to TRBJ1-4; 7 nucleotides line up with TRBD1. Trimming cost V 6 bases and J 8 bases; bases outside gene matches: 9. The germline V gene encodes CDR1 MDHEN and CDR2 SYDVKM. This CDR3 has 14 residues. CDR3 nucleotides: TGTGCCAGCAGCCCTACAGGGGCAAGCGAAAAACTGTTTTTT. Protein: CASSPTGASEKLFF.

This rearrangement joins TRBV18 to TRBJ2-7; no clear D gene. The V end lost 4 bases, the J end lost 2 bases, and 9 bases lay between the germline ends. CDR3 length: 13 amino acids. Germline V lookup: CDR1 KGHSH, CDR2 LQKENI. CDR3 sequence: CASSQRQPYEQYF. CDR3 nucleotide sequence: TGTGCCAGCTCACAGCGTCAACCCTACGAGCAGTACTTC.

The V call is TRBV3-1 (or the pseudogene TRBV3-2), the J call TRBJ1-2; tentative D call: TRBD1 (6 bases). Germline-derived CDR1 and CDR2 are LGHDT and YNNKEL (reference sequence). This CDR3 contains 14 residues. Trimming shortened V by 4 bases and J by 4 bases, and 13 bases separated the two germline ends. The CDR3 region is CASSPRGGGYGYTF. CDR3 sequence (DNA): TGTGCCAGCAGCCCCAGGGGTGGTGGCTATGGCTACACCTTC.